This paragraph reports one T cell receptor (beta chain). Its antigen is unknown. The sample is drawn from a study of T cells in Graves' hyperthyroidism and ophthalmopathy. Broader study findings: Within blood appeared most thyroid clonotypes that had expanded above 0.001.

In making diagnoses, clinical symptoms, serum thyroxine and TRAb, thyroid ultrasound and orbital computed tomography were all used. Trimming cost V 0 bases and J 8 bases, with 19 bases left between them. This CDR3 is built from 15 residues. Germline V gives CDR1 DFQATT, CDR2 SNEGSKA (reference sequence). Amplification of TCR beta CDR3 regions was performed using RNA transcripts as template. The HTBI primer set served for first-round RT-PCR of the TCR CDR3. TCRdb used MiXCR to reprocess the multiplex PCR reads, holding one entry per CDR3 protein. The data contain 600,000 to 650,000 distinct CDR3 sequences, 20% of them singletons.

Sample: blood. The clonotype was recovered from a man between 25 and 39 years old with Graves' ophthalmopathy. The V call is TRBV20-1, the J call TRBJ1-2; TRBD1 might be the D (5 bases). CDR3: CSARDRFGLGVGYTF. DNA for the CDR3: TGCAGTGCTAGAGATCGGTTTGGCTTAGGGGTGGGCTACACCTTC.